One and the same sample provided the 18 T cell receptor beta chains below, sequenced in a study of CD8+ T cells in alopecia areata. Sample treatment: oral pan-JAK inhibitor, 5-10 mg twice daily. Sequencing relied on a cDNA template that was reverse transcribed from extracted RNA. The protocol was immunoSEQ multiplex PCR, while the TCRdb copy is restricted to in-frame clones and leaves out a portion. The sample holds approximately 160,000 clones, 60% seen once. The sequenced sample was CD4+ T cells sorted from blood, obtained at week 24, from a patient treated with tofacitinib. The receptors originated from a human donor with alopecia areata.

The rearrangement links TRBV25-1 to TRBJ1-2; possible D gene TRBD1, 6 bases. Germline V gives CDR1 MGHDK, CDR2 SYGVNS. The CDR3 consists of 13 residues. V lost 11 bases and J lost 7, with 20 bases in between. The CDR3 loop reads CAAHLGGALGYTF. Written as DNA, the CDR3 is TGTGCCGCCCACCTGGGGGGGGCTCTTGGCTACACCTTC.

The chain combines TRBV30 with TRBJ2-3; D is unclear. There are 12 residues in the CDR3. V lost 5 bases, J lost 5 bases, and 11 bases lay in between. Germline V gives CDR1 GTSNPN, CDR2 SVGIG (reference sequence). CDR3 nucleotides: TGTGCCTGGGGACCCGGAGAAGATACGCAGTATTTT. This codes for CAWGPGEDTQYF.

J is TRBJ1-6 and V is TRBV11-2; D is unclear. The CDR3 loop spans 15 amino acids. V was shortened by 0 bases and J by 8 bases, with 11 bases between the two germline ends. The V gene's germline CDR1 is SGHAT and CDR2 FQNNGV. The CDR3 protein is CASSLDARPDSPLHF. The CDR3 DNA reads TGTGCCAGCAGCTTAGACGCCCGCCCGGATTCACCCCTCCACTTT.

V gene TRBV6-6 combines with J gene TRBJ2-3; D is ambiguous. The CDR3 is 15 amino acids. Germline-derived CDR1 and CDR2 are MNHNY and SVGAGI (reference sequence). Trimming pared 4 bases from V and 3 bases from J, leaving 14 bases between. This CDR3 reads CASSSLRVGTDTQYF. The CDR3 DNA reads TGTGCCAGCAGTTCTTTAAGGGTCGGAACAGATACGCAGTATTTT.

About this clone itself: Other DNA sequences within the sample encode an identical CDR3. This sequence joins TRBV11-2 and TRBJ1-1; no clear D gene. Germline CDR1 and CDR2: SGHAT and FQNNGV. The CDR3 is 13 residues long. V shed 1 base and J shed 2 bases, with 5 bases lying between them. CDR3 nucleotides: TGTGCCAGCAGCTTAGGGCTTAACACTGAAGCTTTCTTT. It is translated as CASSLGLNTEAFF.

This clone has a count of ten or more. The chain carries TRBV10-3 and TRBJ1-1, with no clear D. This CDR3 spans 14 amino acids. V lost 3 bases and J lost 8, with 16 bases in between. Per germline, CDR1 ENHRY and CDR2 SYGVKD. CDR3 DNA: TGTGCCATCAGTGACGGAGGCGGTGGACGAGAAGCTTTCTTT. It encodes CAISDGGGGREAFF.

The gene calls are TRBV7-9 and TRBJ1-1, with unresolved D. CDR1 and CDR2 (germline): SEHNR, FQNEAQ (reference sequence). V was pared by 5 bases and J by 1 base, with 8 bases between. This CDR3 spans 13 amino acids. For the CDR3, the DNA is TGTGCCAGCAGCCCAAAGGCGAACACTGAAGCTTTCTTT. This sequence encodes CASSPKANTEAFF. The full variable domain, rest sourced from reference TRBV7-9 and TRBJ1-1, is DTGVSQNPRHKITKRGQNVTFRCDPISEHNRLYWYRQTLGQGPEFLTYFQNEAQLEKSRLLSDRFSAERPKGSFSTLEIQRTEQGDSAMYLCASSPKANTEAFFGQGTRLTVV.

The chain links TRBV2 to TRBJ1-2; D gene unclear. There are 12 residues in the CDR3. The germline CDR1 and CDR2 sequences are SNHLY and FYNNEI. V lost 6 bases and J lost 4, with 9 bases in between. CDR3 sequence reads: CASRADTYGYTF. Here the CDR3 DNA reads TGTGCCAGCAGGGCAGACACCTATGGCTACACCTTC.

This clone was detected a few times. The genes are TRBV29-1 and TRBJ2-7; 9 bases match TRBD1. Germline loops: CDR1 SQVTM, CDR2 ANQGSEA. CDR3 length: 14 amino acids. The trim removed 6 bases at V and 2 bases at J, leaving 8 bases unmatched. CDR3 DNA: TGCAGCGTCGGGGGACAGGGCACACCCTACGAGCAGTACTTC. It codes for CSVGGQGTPYEQYF.

The rearrangement joins TRBV30 to TRBJ2-3, with 8 bases that match TRBD2. Germline CDR1 and CDR2: GTSNPN and SVGIG (reference sequence). The CDR3 totals 14 residues. Unmatched junction bases numbered 2, after V lost 0 bases and J lost 3 bases. The CDR3 reads CAWSVTGGTDTQYF. The DNA of the CDR3 is TGTGCCTGGAGTGTCACGGGGGGGACAGATACGCAGTATTTT.

This chain links TRBV30 with TRBJ2-2, with TRBD2 identical over 10 bases. J gave up 8 bases and V 2 bases, and 8 bases lay outside the gene matches. CDR3 length equals 15 residues. Germline CDR1 is GTSNPN and CDR2 is SVGIG (reference sequence). CDR3 sequence reads: CAWSFSGGIRGELFF. The CDR3 DNA is TGTGCCTGGAGTTTTAGCGGGGGGATCAGAGGGGAGCTGTTTTTT.

V gene TRBV4-2 combines with J gene TRBJ2-3, with 8 bases lining up with TRBD2. V dropped 3 bases and J dropped 0; count of bases not matched to a gene: 8. The CDR3 consists of 17 residues. Germline V gene sequence: CDR1 LGHNA, CDR2 YNFKEQ. CDR3 sequence: CASSHVTSGSSTDTQYF. The CDR3 DNA is TGTGCCAGCAGCCATGTAACTAGCGGAAGTAGCACAGATACGCAGTATTTT.

This clone was seen a handful of times. The V and J genes are TRBV5-1 and TRBJ1-1, with TRBD1 as a possible D gene (6 bases). The CDR3 contains 15 residues. V lost 0 bases and J 2 bases, leaving 11 bases between the germline ends. Germline CDR1 and CDR2: SGHRS and YFSETQ. CDR3 region: CASSLAPGVNTEAFF. The CDR3 DNA follows: TGCGCCAGCAGCTTGGCCCCAGGGGTTAACACTGAAGCTTTCTTT.

CDR3 nucleotide sequence: TGCAGCGCCACGGGACAGGGTATTGGTGGCTACACCTTC. Its protein is CSATGQGIGGYTF. This sequence joins TRBV29-1 and TRBJ1-2, with 9 bases that match TRBD1. V trimming: 7 bases; J trimming: 7 bases; junction bases outside the gene matches: 10. This CDR3 has 13 amino acids. Germline CDR1 is SQVTM and CDR2 is ANQGSEA. The full variable domain, rest sourced from reference TRBV29-1 and TRBJ1-2, is SAVISQKPSRDICQRGTSLTIQCQVDSQVTMMFWYRQQPGQSLTLIATANQGSEATYESGFVIDKFPISRPNLTFSTLTVSNMSPEDSSIYLCSATGQGIGGYTFGSGTRLTVV.

This chain connects TRBV11-1 to TRBJ1-1; D uncertain. V was shortened by 0 bases and J by 5 bases, with 13 bases between the two germline ends. The V gene's germline CDR1 is SGHAT and CDR2 FQDESV (reference sequence). The CDR3 totals 15 residues. CDR3 loop: CASSLAKLTGTEAFF. CDR3 DNA sequence: TGTGCCAGCAGCTTAGCTAAATTGACGGGGACTGAAGCTTTCTTT.

This chain connects TRBV9 to TRBJ2-2; D is perhaps TRBD1 or TRBD2 (5 bases each). Deletions cut 5 bases from V and 2 bases from J, with 13 bases between. This CDR3 is 15 amino acids long. Germline CDR1 and CDR2: SGDLS and YYNGEE. The CDR3 DNA sequence: TGTGCCAGCAGGACCGGGACGCACAACACCGGGGAGCTGTTTTTT. It translates to CASRTGTHNTGELFF.

The chain is built from TRBV29-1 and TRBJ1-2; 8 positions agree with TRBD1. The CDR3 has 15 amino acids. J lost 7 bases, V lost 6 bases, and 16 bases had no gene match. In germline, CDR1 is SQVTM, CDR2 ANQGSEA. CDR3 in amino acids: CSVPGQGEALSGYTF. The CDR3 DNA reads as TGCAGCGTACCTGGACAGGGAGAAGCTCTATCTGGCTACACCTTC.

A few counts support this clone. The chain uses TRBV6-6 and TRBJ1-6; no clear D. The germline V and J ends were trimmed by 2 bases and 10 bases, with 12 bases remaining between them. Germline V CDR1 and CDR2: MNHNY, SVGAGI (reference sequence). CDR3 size: 14 residues. Written as DNA, the CDR3 is TGTGCCAGCAGTTACAATGGGCCCGGGTCACCCCTCCACTTT. This translates into CASSYNGPGSPLHF.